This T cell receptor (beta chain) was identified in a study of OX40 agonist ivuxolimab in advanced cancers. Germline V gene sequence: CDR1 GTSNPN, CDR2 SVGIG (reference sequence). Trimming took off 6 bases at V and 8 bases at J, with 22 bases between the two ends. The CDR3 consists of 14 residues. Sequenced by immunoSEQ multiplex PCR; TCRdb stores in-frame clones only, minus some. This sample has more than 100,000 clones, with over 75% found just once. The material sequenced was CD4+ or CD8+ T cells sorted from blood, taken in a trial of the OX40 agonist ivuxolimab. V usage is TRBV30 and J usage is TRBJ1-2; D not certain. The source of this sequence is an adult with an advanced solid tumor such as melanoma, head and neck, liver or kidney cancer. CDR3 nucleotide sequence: TGTGCCTGTGCCCCATCCCTTAGGATGACAGGCTACACCTTC. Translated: CACAPSLRMTGYTF.